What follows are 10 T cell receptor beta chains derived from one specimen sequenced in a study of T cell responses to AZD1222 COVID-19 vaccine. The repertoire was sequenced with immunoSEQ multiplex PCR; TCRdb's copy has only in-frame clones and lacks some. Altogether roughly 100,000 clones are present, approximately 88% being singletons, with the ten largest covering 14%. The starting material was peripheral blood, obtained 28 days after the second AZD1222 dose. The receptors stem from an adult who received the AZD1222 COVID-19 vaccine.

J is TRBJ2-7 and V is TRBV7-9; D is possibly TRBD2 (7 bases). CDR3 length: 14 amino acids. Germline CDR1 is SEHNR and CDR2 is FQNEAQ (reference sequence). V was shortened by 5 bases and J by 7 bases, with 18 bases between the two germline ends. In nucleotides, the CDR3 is TGTGCCAGCAGCCCCCCCGGGGGGCTAAGGGAGCAGTACTTC. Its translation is CASSPPGGLREQYF. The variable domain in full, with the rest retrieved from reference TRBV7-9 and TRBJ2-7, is DTGVSQNPRHKITKRGQNVTFRCDPISEHNRLYWYRQTLGQGPEFLTYFQNEAQLEKSRLLSDRFSAERPKGSFSTLEIQRTEQGDSAMYLCASSPPGGLREQYFGPGTRLTVT.

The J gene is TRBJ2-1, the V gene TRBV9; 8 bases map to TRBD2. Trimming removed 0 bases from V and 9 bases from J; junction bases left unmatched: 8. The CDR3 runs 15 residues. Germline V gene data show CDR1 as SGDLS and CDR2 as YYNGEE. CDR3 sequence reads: CASSVGGTRGGEQFF. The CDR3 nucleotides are TGTGCCAGCAGCGTAGGCGGAACCCGGGGGGGTGAGCAGTTCTTC.

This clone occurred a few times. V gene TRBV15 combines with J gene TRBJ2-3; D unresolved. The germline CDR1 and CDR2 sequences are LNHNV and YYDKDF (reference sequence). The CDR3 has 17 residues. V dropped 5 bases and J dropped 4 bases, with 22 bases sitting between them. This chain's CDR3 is CATSSPLDLVNADTQYF. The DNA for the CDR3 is TGTGCCACCAGCTCACCCCTGGACCTCGTCAACGCAGATACGCAGTATTTT.

The CDR3 sequence is CASSPGPYYGYTF. The CDR3 DNA reads as TGTGCCAGCAGTCCCGGACCGTACTATGGCTACACCTTC. This chain links TRBV6-2 or TRBV6-3 with TRBJ1-2; no reliable D call. The CDR3 is made up of 13 amino acids. V lost 5 bases and J 3 bases, leaving 10 bases between the germline ends. The germline V gene encodes CDR1 MNHEY and CDR2 SVGEGT.

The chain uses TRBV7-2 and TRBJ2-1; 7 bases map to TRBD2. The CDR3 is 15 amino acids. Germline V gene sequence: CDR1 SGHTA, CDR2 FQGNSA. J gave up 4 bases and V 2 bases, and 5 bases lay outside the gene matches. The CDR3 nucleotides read TGTGCCAGCAGCTTAAGTCTAGCGGCTTACAATGAGCAGTTCTTC. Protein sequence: CASSLSLAAYNEQFF.

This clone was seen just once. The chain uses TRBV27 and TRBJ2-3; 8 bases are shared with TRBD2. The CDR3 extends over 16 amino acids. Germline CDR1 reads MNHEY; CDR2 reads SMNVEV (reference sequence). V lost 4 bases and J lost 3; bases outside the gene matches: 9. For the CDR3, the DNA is TGTGCCAGCAGTTCCACGATAGAGCGGGAGACAGATACGCAGTATTTT. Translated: CASSSTIERETDTQYF.

The CDR3 loop is CASSLGDGYGYTF. CDR3 bases: TGTGCCAGCAGCTTAGGGGACGGTTATGGCTACACCTTC. This rearrangement joins TRBV7-2 to TRBJ1-2; D possibly corresponds to TRBD1 (5 bases). Trimming left V 1 base short and J 5 bases short, with 8 bases between. The CDR3 extends over 13 amino acids. The germline V gene has CDR1 SGHTA and CDR2 FQGNSA. The full variable domain, rest sourced from reference TRBV7-2 and TRBJ1-2, is GAGVSQSPSNKVTEKGKDVELRCDPISGHTALYWYRQSLGQGLEFLIYFQGNSAPDKSGLPSDRFSAERTGGSVSTLTIQRTQQEDSAVYLCASSLGDGYGYTFGSGTRLTVV.

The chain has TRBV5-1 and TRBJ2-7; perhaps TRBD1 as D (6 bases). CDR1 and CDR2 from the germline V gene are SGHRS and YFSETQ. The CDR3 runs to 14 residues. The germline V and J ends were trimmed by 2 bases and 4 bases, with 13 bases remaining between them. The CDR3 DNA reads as TGCGCCAGCAGCTTCGGACCTACAGGGTACGAGCAGTACTTC. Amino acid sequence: CASSFGPTGYEQYF.

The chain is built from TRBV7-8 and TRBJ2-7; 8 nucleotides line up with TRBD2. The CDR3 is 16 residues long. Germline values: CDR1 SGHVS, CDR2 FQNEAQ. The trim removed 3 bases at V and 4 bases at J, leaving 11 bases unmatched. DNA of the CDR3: TGTGCCAGCAGCTTGCAGGGAGGCGCGGGGGGATACGAGCAGTACTTC. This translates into CASSLQGGAGGYEQYF.

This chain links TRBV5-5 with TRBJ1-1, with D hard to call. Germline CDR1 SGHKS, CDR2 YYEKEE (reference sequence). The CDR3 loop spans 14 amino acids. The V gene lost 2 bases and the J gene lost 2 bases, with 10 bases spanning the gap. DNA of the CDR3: TGTGCCAGCAGCTTAGGCAGACCAAACACTGAAGCTTTCTTT. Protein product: CASSLGRPNTEAFF.